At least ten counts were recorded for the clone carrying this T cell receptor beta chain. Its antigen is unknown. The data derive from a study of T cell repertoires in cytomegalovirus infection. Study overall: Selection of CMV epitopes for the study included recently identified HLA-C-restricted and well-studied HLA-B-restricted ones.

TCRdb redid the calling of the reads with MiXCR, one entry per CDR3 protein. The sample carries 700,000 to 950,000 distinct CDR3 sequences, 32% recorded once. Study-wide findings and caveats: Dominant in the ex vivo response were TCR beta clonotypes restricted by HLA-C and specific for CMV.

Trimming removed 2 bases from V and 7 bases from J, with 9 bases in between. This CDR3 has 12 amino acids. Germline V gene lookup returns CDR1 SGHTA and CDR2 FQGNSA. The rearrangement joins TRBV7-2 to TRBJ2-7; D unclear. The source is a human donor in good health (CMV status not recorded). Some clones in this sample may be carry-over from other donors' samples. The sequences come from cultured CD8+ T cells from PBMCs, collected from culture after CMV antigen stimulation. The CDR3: CASSLRPSEQYF. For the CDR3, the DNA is TGTGCCAGCAGCTTAAGGCCAAGTGAGCAGTACTTC.